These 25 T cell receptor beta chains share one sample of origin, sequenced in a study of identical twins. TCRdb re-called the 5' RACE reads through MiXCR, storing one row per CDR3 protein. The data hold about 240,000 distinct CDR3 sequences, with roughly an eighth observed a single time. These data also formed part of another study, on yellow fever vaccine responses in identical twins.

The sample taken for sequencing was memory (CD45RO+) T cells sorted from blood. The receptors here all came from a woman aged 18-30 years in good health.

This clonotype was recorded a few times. CDR3 in amino acids: CSAILLMNTEAFF. In nucleotides, the CDR3 is TGCAGTGCTATACTTCTTATGAACACTGAAGCTTTCTTT. The rearrangement links TRBV20-1 to TRBJ1-1; no clear D. Germline V gene lookup returns CDR1 DFQATT and CDR2 SNEGSKA (reference sequence). The V end lost 4 bases, the J end lost 0 bases, and 9 bases lay between the germline ends. This CDR3 region has 13 residues.

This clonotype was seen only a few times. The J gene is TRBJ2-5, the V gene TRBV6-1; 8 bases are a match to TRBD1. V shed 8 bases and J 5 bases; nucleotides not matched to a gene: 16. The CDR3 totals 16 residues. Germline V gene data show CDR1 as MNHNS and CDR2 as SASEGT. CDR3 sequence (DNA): TGTGCCAGCGTCAAATCCCCAGGGGGCTTGGGGGAGACCCAGTACTTC. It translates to CASVKSPGGLGETQYF.

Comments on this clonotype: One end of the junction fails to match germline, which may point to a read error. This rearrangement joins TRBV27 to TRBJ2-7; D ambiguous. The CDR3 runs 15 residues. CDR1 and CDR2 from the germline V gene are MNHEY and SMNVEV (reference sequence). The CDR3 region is CASSLSPSMSSEQYF. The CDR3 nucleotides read TGTGCCAGCAGTTTATCCCCGTCGATGTCCTCCGAGCAGTACTTC.

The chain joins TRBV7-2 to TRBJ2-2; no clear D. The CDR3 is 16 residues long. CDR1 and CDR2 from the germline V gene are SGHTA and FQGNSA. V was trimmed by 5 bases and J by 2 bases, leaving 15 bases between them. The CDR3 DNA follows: TGTGCCAGCAGCCACGAACCGGGCCCAAACACCGGGGAGCTGTTTTTT. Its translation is CASSHEPGPNTGELFF.

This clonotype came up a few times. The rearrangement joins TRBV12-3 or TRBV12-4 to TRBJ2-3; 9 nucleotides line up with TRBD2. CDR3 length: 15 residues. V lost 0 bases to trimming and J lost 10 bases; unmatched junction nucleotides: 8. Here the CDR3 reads CASSLAGGGAGAQYF. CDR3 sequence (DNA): TGTGCCAGCAGTTTAGCGGGCGGGGGGGCCGGGGCGCAGTATTTT.

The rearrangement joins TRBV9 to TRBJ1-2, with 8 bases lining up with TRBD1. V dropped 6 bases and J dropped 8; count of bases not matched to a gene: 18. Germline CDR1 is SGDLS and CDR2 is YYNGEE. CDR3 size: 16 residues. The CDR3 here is CASTAGTGYSVDGYTF. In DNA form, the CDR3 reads TGTGCCAGCACCGCCGGGACAGGTTACTCGGTTGACGGCTACACCTTC.

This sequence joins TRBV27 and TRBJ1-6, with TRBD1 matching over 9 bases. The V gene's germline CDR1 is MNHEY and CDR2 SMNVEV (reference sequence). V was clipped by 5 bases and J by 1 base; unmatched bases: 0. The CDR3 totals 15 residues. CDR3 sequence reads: CASSDRGSYNSPLHF. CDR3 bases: TGTGCCAGCAGTGACAGGGGGTCCTATAATTCACCCCTCCACTTT.

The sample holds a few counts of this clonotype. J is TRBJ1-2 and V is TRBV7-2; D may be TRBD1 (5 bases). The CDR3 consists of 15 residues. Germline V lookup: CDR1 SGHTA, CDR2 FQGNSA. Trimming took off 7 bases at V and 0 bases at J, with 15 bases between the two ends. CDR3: CASTSQGTANYGYTF. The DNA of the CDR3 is TGTGCCAGCACCTCGCAGGGCACCGCTAACTATGGCTACACCTTC.

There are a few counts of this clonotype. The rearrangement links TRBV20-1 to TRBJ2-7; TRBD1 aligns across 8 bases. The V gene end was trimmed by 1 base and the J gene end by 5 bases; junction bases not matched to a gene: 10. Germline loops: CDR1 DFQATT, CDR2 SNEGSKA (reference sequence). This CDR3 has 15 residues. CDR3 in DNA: TGCAGTGCTAGAGGGTTCAACAGGGGACAGGACGAGCAGTACTTC. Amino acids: CSARGFNRGQDEQYF.

CDR3 coding DNA: TGTGCCAGCAGCTTAGGGTTAGGGGGCGGTGAGCAGTTCTTC. The encoded protein is CASSLGLGGGEQFF. The V call is TRBV7-2, the J call TRBJ2-1; 7 nucleotides line up with TRBD1. J was trimmed by 9 bases and V by 1 base; bases with no gene match: 6. The CDR3 spans 14 residues. Germline loops: CDR1 SGHTA, CDR2 FQGNSA.

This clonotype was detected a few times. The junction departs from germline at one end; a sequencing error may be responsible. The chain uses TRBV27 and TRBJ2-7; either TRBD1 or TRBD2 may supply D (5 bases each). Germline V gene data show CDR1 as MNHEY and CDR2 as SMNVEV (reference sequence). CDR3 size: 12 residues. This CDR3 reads CASKNGAYPPHF. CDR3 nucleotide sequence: TGTGCCAGCAAAAACGGGGCTTATCCCCCCCACTTC.

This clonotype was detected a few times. The CDR3 nucleotides read TGTGCCAGCCACTACGAGCAGTACTTC. Protein: CASHYEQYF. V is TRBV27 and J is TRBJ2-7, with D unclear. Germline V gene lookup returns CDR1 MNHEY and CDR2 SMNVEV (reference sequence). Trimming removed 8 bases from V and 3 bases from J, with 2 bases in between. The CDR3 consists of 9 residues.

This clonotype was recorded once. The CDR3 sequence is CASTDRSLGSGANVLTF. As DNA, the CDR3 is TGTGCCAGCACCGACAGGTCCCTCGGCTCTGGGGCCAACGTCCTGACTTTC. The chain recombines TRBV28 with TRBJ2-6; tentative D call: TRBD1 (6 bases). Germline CDR1 and CDR2: MDHEN and SYDVKM. This CDR3 has 17 residues. V was pared by 7 bases and J by 0 bases, with 16 bases between.

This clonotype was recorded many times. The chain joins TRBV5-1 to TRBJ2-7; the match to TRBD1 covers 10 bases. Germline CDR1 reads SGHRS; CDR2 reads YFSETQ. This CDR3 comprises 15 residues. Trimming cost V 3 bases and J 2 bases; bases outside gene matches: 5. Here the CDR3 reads CASSSSGTGAYEQYF. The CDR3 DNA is TGCGCCAGCAGCTCATCCGGGACAGGGGCCTACGAGCAGTACTTC.

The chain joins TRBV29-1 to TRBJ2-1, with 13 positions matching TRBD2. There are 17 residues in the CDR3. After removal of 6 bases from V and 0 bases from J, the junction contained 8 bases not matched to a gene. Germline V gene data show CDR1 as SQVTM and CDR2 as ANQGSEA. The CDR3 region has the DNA TGCAGCGTCCTACTAGCGGGGGGGGCTAGCTCCTACAATGAGCAGTTCTTC. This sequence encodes CSVLLAGGASSYNEQFF.

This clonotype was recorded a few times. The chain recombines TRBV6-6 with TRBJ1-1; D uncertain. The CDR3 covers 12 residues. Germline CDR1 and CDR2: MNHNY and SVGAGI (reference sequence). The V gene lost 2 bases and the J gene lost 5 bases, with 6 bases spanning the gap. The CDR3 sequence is CASSYEITEAFF. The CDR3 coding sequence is TGTGCCAGCAGTTACGAGATTACTGAAGCTTTCTTT.

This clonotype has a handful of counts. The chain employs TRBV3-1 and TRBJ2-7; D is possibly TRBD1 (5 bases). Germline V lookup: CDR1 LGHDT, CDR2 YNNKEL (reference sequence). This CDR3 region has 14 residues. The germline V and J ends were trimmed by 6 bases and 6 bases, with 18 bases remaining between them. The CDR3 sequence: CASRPSSGAGEQYF. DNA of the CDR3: TGTGCCAGCAGGCCAAGTTCTGGGGCAGGCGAGCAGTACTTC.

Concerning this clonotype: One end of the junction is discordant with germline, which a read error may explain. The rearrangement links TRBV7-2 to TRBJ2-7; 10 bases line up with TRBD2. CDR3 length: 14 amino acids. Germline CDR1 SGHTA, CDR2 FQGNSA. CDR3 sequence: CASSTAQGSGRPRF. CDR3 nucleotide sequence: TGTGCCAGCAGCACCGCACAGGGTAGCGGGAGGCCACGCTTC.

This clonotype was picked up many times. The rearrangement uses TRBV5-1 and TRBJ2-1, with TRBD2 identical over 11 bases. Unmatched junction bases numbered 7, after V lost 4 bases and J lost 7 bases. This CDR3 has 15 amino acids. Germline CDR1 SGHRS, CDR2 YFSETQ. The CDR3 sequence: CASSRTSGGSNEQFF. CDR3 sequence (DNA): TGCGCCAGCAGCCGTACTAGCGGGGGTAGTAATGAGCAGTTCTTC.

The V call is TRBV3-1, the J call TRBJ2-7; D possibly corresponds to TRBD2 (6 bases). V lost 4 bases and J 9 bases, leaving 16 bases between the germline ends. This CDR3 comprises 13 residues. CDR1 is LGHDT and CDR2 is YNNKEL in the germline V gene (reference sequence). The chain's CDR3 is CASSLLVRGAQYF. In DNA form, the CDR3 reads TGTGCCAGCAGCCTTCTAGTGCGGGGTGCGCAGTACTTC.

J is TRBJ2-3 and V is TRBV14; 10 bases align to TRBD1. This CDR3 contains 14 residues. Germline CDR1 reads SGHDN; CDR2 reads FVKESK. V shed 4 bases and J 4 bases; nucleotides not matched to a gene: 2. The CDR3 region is CASSPTGGADTQYF. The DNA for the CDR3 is TGTGCCAGCAGCCCGACAGGGGGCGCAGATACGCAGTATTTT.

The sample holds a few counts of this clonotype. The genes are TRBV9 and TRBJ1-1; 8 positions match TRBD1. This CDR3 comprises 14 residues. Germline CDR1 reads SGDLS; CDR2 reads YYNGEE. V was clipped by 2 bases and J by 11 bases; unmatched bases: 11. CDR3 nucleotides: TGTGCCAGCAGCGTCGGGGTTCAGACAGGGGAGGCTTTCTTT. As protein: CASSVGVQTGEAFF.

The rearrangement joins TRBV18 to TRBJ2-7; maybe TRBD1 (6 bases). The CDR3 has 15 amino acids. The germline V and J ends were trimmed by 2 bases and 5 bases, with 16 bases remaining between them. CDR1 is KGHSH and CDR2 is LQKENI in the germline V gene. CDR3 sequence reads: CASSPEQGGIHEQYF. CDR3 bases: TGTGCCAGCTCACCAGAACAGGGCGGAATCCACGAGCAGTACTTC.

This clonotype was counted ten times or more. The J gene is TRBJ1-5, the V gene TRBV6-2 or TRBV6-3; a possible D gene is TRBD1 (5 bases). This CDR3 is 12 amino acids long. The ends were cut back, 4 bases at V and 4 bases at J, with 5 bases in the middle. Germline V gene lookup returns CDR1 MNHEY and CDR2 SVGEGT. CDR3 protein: CASSWGNQPQHF. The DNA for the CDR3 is TGTGCCAGCAGTTGGGGGAATCAGCCCCAGCATTTT.

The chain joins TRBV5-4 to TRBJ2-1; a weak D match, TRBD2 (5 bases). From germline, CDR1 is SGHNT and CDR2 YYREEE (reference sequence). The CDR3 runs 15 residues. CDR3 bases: TGTGCATCCCAGCAGCTGAACGGGGACTACAATGAGCAGTTCTTC. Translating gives CASQQLNGDYNEQFF.